This TCR beta chain was profiled in a study of blood T cell repertoires in COVID-19. On the study more broadly: Donors in the United States, Italy and Spain gave samples during acute or convalescent COVID-19.

The length of the CDR3 is 14 residues. The V gene's germline CDR1 is SGHRS and CDR2 YFSETQ. The V segment lost 3 bases and the J segment 3 bases; nucleotides outside the gene matches: 5. Repertoires were generated with immunoSEQ multiplex PCR, while TCRdb's copy carries only in-frame clones and drops some. The sample includes 110,000 to 150,000 clones, 85% to 90% of them seen just once. Sequencing input: peripheral blood. The sequence was collected from an elderly woman with acute or convalescent COVID-19. The J gene is TRBJ2-7, the V gene TRBV5-1; the match to TRBD2 covers 8 bases. The chain's CDR3 is CASSYGTSGYEQYF. The CDR3 DNA is TGCGCCAGCAGCTACGGGACTAGTGGCTACGAGCAGTACTTC. Full variable domain (remainder filled in from reference TRBV5-1 and TRBJ2-7): KAGVTQTPRYLIKTRGQQVTLSCSPISGHRSVSWYQQTPGQGLQFLFEYFSETQRNKGNFPGRFSGRQFSNSRSEMNVSTLELGDSALYLCASSYGTSGYEQYFGPGTRLTVT.